The rows below give T cell receptor beta chains drawn from one sample of a study of molecular identifiers for immune sequencing clone quantification. Using its own MiXCR run on the PCR reads, TCRdb lists one record per CDR3 protein. The sample records 75,000 to 100,000 distinct CDR3 sequences, around a fifth being singletons. The sequenced sample was naive CD8+ T cells from blood, with Jurkat cell RNA spiked in. The receptors stem from a human donor in good health. Some libraries in this study had Jurkat cell RNA spiked in. Each CDR3 is given without its conserved first and last residue.

v_call,j_call,cdr3_aa
TRBV28,TRBJ2-1,ASSLFPTSDSSYNEQF
TRBV5-5,TRBJ1-1,ASSLDRGAHPEAF
TRBV7-9,TRBJ1-1,ASSAPNTEAF
TRBV7-9,TRBJ1-1,ASSSGQGAAF
TRBV6-2/TRBV6-3,TRBJ2-1,ASSYSSVGTSTF
TRBV7-9,TRBJ2-7,ASSIGPTGPSSYEQY
TRBV19,TRBJ1-4,ASSISPTNEKLF
TRBV4-3,TRBJ2-1,ASSQDLGTSGVNEQF
TRBV6-5,TRBJ2-5,ASSPGQGTDQY
TRBV29-1,TRBJ1-5,SVEETGKDSNQPQH
TRBV30,TRBJ2-1,AWGGAYNEQF
TRBV29-1,TRBJ1-2,SVEEPALGNYGYT
TRBV12-5,TRBJ2-7,ASGRDRGYEQY
TRBV11-3,TRBJ2-5,ASSLGFNQETQY
TRBV9,TRBJ2-7,ASGVEGQGVYEQY
TRBV29-1,TRBJ1-2,SDQGSNYGYT
TRBV28,TRBJ2-3,ASSSLGLAVSTDTQY
TRBV20-1,TRBJ2-7,SAREEAHTHYEQY
TRBV4-1,TRBJ1-5,ASSREGGSNQPQH
TRBV4-1,TRBJ2-7,ASSQVQGAHYEQY
TRBV27,TRBJ2-1,ASSFGGADNEQF
TRBV20-1,TRBJ1-1,SGQSDRSSTEAF
TRBV4-2,TRBJ1-6,ASSQVGGGSPLH
TRBV4-3,TRBJ2-7,ASSQGVEGNYEQY
TRBV27,TRBJ2-3,ASRIPGSRTDTQY
TRBV27,TRBJ2-3,ASSLYSGATDTQY